This T cell receptor beta chain originates from a study of cytomegalovirus exposure and HLA in healthy donors. With 60 Vbeta and 13 Jbeta primers, the PCR was carried out. The table came from immunoSEQ multiplex PCR; TCRdb's copy has only in-frame clones and leaves some out. Of around 140,000 clones in the sample, about four fifths were seen once. Study-wide findings and caveats: Under 20,000 TCR beta sequences were associated with HLA alleles at 0.05 false discovery rate in a later analysis. The authors later linked a missense DCLRE1C variant to TCR beta V- and J-gene trimming.

Worth noting for this clone: The antigen remains undetermined.

After removal of 0 bases from V and 3 bases from J, the junction contained 0 bases not matched to a gene. Germline CDR1 SGDLS, CDR2 YYNGEE. The CDR3 spans 15 residues. Material: PBMCs. The V call is TRBV9, the J call TRBJ2-1, with 10 bases matching TRBD1. The clonotype comes from a woman aged 40-49 years in good health and CMV-seronegative. CDR3 region: CASSVGTGGYNEQFF. CDR3 nucleotide sequence: TGTGCCAGCAGCGTAGGGACAGGGGGCTACAATGAGCAGTTCTTC.